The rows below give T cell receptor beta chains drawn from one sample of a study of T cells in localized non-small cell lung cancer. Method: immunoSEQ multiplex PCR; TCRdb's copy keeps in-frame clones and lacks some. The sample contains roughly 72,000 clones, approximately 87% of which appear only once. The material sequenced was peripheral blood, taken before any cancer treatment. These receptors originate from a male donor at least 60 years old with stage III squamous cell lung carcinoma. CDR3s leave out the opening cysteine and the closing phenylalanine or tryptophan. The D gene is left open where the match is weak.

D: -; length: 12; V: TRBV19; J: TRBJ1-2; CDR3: ASSISPDIGGYT
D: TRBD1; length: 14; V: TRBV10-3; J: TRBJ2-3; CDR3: ATREIDRGVGDTQY
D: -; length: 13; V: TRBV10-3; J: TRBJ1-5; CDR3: AISEDRVSNQPQH
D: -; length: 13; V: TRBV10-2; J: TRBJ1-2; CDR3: ASSGTPEGNYGYT
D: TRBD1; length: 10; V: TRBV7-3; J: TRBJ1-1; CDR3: ASSFGQGEAF
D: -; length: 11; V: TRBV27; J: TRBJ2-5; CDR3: ASRARGRETQY
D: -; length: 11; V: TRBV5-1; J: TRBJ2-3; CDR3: ASSPGGRPTQY
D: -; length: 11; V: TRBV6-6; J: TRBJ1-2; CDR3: ASSPAKEDGYT
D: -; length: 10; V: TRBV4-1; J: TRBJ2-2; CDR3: ASRVNTGELF
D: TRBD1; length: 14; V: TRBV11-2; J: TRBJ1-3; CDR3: ASSLRGGESGNTIY
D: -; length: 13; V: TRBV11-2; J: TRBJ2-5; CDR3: ASSDDGTTGETQY
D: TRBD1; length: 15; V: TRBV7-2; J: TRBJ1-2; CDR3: ASSFGGGQGARYGYT
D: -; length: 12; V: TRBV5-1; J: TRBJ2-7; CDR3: ASRSGQNSYEQY
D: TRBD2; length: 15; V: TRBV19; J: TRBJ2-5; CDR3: ASSLSVSGGYQETQY
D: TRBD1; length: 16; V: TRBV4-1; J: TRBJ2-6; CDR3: ASSRSAGTGPGANVLT
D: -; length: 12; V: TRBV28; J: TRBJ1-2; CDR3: ASSLHVGNYGYT
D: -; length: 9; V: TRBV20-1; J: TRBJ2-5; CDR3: SARAVETQY
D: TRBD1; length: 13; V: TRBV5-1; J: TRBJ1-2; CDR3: ASSSGTGISYGYT
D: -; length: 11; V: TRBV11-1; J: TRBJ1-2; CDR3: ASSPAQGSGYT
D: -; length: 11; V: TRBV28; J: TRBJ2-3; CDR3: ASSSAGTDTQY
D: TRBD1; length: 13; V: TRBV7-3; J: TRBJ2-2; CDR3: ASSRQGRDTGELF
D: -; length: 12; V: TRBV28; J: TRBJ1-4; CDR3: ATYRSGGNEKLF
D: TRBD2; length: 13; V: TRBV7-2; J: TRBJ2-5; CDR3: ASSFQSGGQETQY
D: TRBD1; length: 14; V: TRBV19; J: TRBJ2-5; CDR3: ASSMTGQRRQETQY
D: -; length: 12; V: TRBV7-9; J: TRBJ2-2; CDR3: ASSFGTYTGELF
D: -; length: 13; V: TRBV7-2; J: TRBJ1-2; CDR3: ASSISRAHGDGYT
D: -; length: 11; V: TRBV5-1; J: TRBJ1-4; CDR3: ASSLEQGGSLF
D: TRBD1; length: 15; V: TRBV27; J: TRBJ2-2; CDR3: ASSLLGQGPNTGELF
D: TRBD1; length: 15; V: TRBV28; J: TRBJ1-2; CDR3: ASSQGTGPHSIYGYT
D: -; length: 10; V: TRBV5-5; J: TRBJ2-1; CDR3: ASSLEVGPQF
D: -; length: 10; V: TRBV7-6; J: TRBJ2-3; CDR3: ASSFLYDTQY
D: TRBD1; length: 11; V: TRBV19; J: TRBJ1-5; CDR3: ASIHTGEQPQH
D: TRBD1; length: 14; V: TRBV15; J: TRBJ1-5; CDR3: ATRTGWLDSNQPQH
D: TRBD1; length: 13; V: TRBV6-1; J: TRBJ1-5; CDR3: ASNLDRGSNQPQH
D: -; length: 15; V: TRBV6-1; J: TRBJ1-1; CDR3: ASSERAGSLWGTEAF
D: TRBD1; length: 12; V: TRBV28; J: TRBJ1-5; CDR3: ASSLGQGYQPQH
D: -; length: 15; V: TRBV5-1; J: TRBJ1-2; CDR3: ASSSTIPGPTNYGYT
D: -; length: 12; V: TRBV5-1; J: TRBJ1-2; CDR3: ASSLAGRAAGYT
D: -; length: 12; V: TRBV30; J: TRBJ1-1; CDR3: AWSGGVDRPEAF
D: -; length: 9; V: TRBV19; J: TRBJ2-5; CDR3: ASSAQETQY
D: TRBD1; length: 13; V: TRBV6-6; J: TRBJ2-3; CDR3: ASSPTGASTDTQY
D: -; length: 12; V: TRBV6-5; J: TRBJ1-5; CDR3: ASSSNREGQPQH
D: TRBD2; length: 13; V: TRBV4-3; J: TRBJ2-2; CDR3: ASSLSRGGTGELF
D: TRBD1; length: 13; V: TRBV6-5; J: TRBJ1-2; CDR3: ASRGTGYRNYGYT
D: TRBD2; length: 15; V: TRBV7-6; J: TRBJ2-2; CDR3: ASSLGTSGGFTGELF
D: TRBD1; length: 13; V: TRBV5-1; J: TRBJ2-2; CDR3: ASASGTGGHGELF
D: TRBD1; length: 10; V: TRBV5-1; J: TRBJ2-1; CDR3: ASSSQGIEQF
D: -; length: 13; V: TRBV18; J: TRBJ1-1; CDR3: ASSLYRVSNTEAF
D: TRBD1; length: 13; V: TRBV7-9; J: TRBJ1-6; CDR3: ASSRWTGGTSPLH